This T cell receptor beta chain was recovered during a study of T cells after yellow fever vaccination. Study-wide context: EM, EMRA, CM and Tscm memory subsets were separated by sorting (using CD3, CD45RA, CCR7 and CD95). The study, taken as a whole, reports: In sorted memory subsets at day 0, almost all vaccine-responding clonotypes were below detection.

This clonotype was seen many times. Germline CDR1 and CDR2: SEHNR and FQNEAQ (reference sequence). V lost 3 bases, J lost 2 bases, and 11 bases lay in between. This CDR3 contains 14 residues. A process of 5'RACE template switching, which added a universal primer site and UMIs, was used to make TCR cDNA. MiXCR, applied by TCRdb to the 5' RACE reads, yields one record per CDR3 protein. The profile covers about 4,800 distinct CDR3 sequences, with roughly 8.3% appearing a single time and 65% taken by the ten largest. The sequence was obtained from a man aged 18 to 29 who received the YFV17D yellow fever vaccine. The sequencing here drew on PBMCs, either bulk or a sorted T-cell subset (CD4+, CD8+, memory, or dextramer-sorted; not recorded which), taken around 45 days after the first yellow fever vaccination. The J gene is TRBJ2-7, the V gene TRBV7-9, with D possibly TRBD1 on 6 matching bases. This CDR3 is CASSFRGSAYEQYF. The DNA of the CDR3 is TGTGCCAGCAGCTTTAGGGGGTCCGCCTACGAGCAGTACTTC.